This T cell receptor (beta chain) was found in a study of T cells expressing NK-cell markers. Study-wide context: Researchers got TCR beta repertoires out of sorted CD3+CD56+NKG2C+, CD3+CD56+NKG2C- and CD3+CD56-NKG2C+ T cells.

The CDR3 consists of 11 residues. CDR1 MGHDK and CDR2 SYGVNS come from the germline V gene. Points from the study as a whole: HCMV specificity of expanded NKG2C+ T cell clones remained unclear. Researchers report these clonotypes also headed the CD3+CD56-NKG2C+ fraction in several donors.

Generation of TCR beta cDNA was performed by 5'RACE template switching incorporating UMIs. One entry per CDR3 protein, without DNA, is what TCRdb gives after re-calling the 5' RACE reads. In total, the table holds 140,000 to 150,000 distinct CDR3 sequences. In the case of this clonotype: The target antigen is unknown.

The sequence was collected from a man aged 18-30 years in good health. The rearrangement joins TRBV25-1 to TRBJ1-1; TCRdb gives TRBD1 as the D gene, but with no DNA this cannot be confirmed. The sequenced sample was blood T cells: a sorted CD56 or NKG2C T cell subset, CD4+ or CD8+ T cells, or bulk PBMC T cells (not recorded which). CDR3 protein: CASSVQGNAFF.